The source of this T cell receptor beta chain is a study of glioma-infiltrating T cells after dendritic cell vaccination. Time point: after dendritic cell vaccination, including at tumor progression/relapse. The count of this clone is one. Germline V gene lookup returns CDR1 MNHEY and CDR2 SVGAGI. The CDR3 is made up of 13 amino acids. V was pared by 6 bases and J by 7 bases, with 6 bases of the junction left unmatched. Clones were sequenced by immunoSEQ multiplex PCR, and TCRdb holds only the in-frame ones, with some missing. The sample has 20,000 to 30,000 clones, about nine tenths seen once; the top ten hold 2.5% to 3.5%.

This chain links TRBV6-5 with TRBJ2-5; 9 positions agree with TRBD2. The sequenced sample was blood, obtained after dendritic cell vaccination. The TCR sequence derives from a human donor with glioblastoma. The CDR3 loop reads CASRELAGGTQYF. CDR3 nucleotides: TGTGCCAGCAGGGAACTAGCGGGCGGGACCCAGTACTTC.